This T cell receptor (beta chain) was captured by sequencing in a study of shared clonotypes between healthy human individuals. Study-wide background: Each donor contributed plates that comprised three CD4 naive, three CD4 memory, two CD8 naive and one CD8 memory. Study-level findings and limits: Sharing across a few donors was seen in around 5% of naive CD4 clonotypes. In contrast to clonotypes shared by all four donors, non-shared clonotypes had lower generation probabilities.

This clone was seen only a few times. The antigen is unknown. Other DNA sequences of this sample code for an identical CDR3. The material for each subset, its genomic DNA, was split evenly across several immunoSEQ plates. Only in-frame clones appear in the TCRdb table, and some are missing; sequencing was by immunoSEQ multiplex PCR. The data show about 1 million clones, with about 70% seen just once and approximately 1.5% held by the top ten. Between the trimmed V and J ends, which lost 5 bases and 2 bases, there was a span of 5 bases. There are 12 residues in the CDR3. The V gene's germline CDR1 is MDHEN and CDR2 SYDVKM.

The chain uses TRBV28 and TRBJ2-3; no firm D call. The sequence derives from a man aged 18 to 30 in good health. The sequenced sample consisted of memory CD4+ T cells sorted from blood. Documented subset: CD45RA-negative fraction. CDR3 DNA: TGTGCCAGCAGTCCTTCCACAGATACGCAGTATTTT. Residues: CASSPSTDTQYF.